Each of the 13 T cell receptor beta chains below was sequenced from the same sample in a study of vaccination effects on CD4 cells after COVID-19. Produced via immunoSEQ multiplex PCR; TCRdb's table is partial and in-frame only. The sample lists over 50,000 clones, roughly 72% occurring once. Their cognate antigens are unknown. ViraFEST expansion of antigen-specific CD4+ T cells with viral peptide pools preceded sequencing. When around ten days of culture had elapsed, CD4+ T cells were isolated. The vaccine given was either BNT162b2 or mRNA-1273, in two doses. This sample comprised CD4+ T cells from PBMCs cultured with HCoV-229E spike peptides, obtained after COVID-19 vaccination. All receptors derive from a human donor who received a COVID-19 vaccine.

The chain combines TRBV29-1 with TRBJ2-6, with unresolved D. The CDR3 has 13 residues. The V gene lost 7 bases and the J gene lost 0 bases, with 7 bases spanning the gap. Germline CDR1 is SQVTM and CDR2 is ANQGSEA. The DNA of the CDR3 is TGCAGCGCGCGGTACTCTGGGGCCAACGTCCTGACTTTC. Translation: CSARYSGANVLTF.

This clone came up once. V gene TRBV10-3 combines with J gene TRBJ1-6, with TRBD1 matching 10 bases. CDR3 length: 17 amino acids. J gave up 7 bases and V 0 bases, and 6 bases lay outside the gene matches. Germline CDR1 ENHRY, CDR2 SYGVKD. The CDR3 is CAISESKKGQGNSPLHF. CDR3 bases: TGTGCCATCAGTGAGTCGAAAAAGGGACAGGGGAATTCACCCCTCCACTTT.

The chain carries TRBV6-5 and TRBJ1-1; 8 nucleotides match TRBD1. Looked up from germline, CDR1 is MNHEY and CDR2 is SVGAGI. After removal of 7 bases from V and 0 bases from J, the junction contained 7 bases not matched to a gene. The CDR3 has 15 residues. CDR3 residues: CASTRTGNMNTEAFF. The CDR3 DNA sequence: TGTGCCAGCACACGGACAGGGAACATGAACACTGAAGCTTTCTTT.

In its sample, this clone was seen a few times. The chain couples TRBV9 to TRBJ1-4; 10 bases map to TRBD1. Germline CDR1 reads SGDLS; CDR2 reads YYNGEE. This CDR3 region has 15 residues. The ends lost 3 bases at V and 6 bases at J; junction bases unmatched: 5. This CDR3 is CASSATGQGYEKLFF. The CDR3 bases are TGTGCCAGCAGCGCCACGGGACAGGGGTATGAAAAACTGTTTTTT. The variable domain in full, completed from reference TRBV9 and TRBJ1-4, reads DSGVTQTPKHLITATGQRVTLRCSPRSGDLSVYWYQQSLDQGLQFLIQYYNGEERAKGNILERFSAQQFPDLHSELNLSSLELGDSALYFCASSATGQGYEKLFFGSGTQLSVL.

The rearrangement uses TRBV6-5 and TRBJ2-7, with D possibly TRBD2 on 5 matching bases. The germline V gene encodes CDR1 MNHEY and CDR2 SVGAGI. The CDR3 covers 15 residues. Trimming pared 6 bases from V and 3 bases from J, leaving 18 bases between. The CDR3 nucleotides are TGTGCCAGCAGGCCCCGTTTGGCGGGCCGCTACGAGCAGTACGTC. Residues: CASRPRLAGRYEQYV.

The V and J genes are TRBV19 and TRBJ1-4; D is uncertain. Germline CDR1 and CDR2: LNHDA and SQIVND (reference sequence). CDR3 length: 13 amino acids. V lost 7 bases and J 5 bases, leaving 11 bases between the germline ends. The CDR3 loop reads CASIGRENEKLFF. The CDR3 DNA sequence: TGTGCCAGTATCGGCCGGGAAAATGAAAAACTGTTTTTT. Variable domain in full (rest from reference TRBV19 and TRBJ1-4): DGGITQSPKYLFRKEGQNVTLSCEQNLNHDAMYWYRQDPGQGLRLIYYSQIVNDFQKGDIAEGYSVSREKKESFPLTVTSAQKNPTAFYLCASIGRENEKLFFGSGTQLSVL.

This clone was observed a few times. V and J are TRBV4-3 and TRBJ1-6; D call uncertain. Trimming removed 4 bases at V and 7 bases at J, with 17 bases between. Germline V gene sequence: CDR1 LGHNA, CDR2 YSLEER. CDR3 length equals 16 residues. The CDR3 DNA sequence: TGCGCCAGCAGCCCTGAAAACCCGTCCTGGAATTCACCCCTCCACTTT. Translating it yields CASSPENPSWNSPLHF.

The gene calls are TRBV6-1 and TRBJ2-7; D remains ambiguous. Per the germline V gene, CDR1 is MNHNS and CDR2 is SASEGT. The germline V and J ends were trimmed by 1 base and 4 bases, with 5 bases remaining between them. This CDR3 is built from 12 residues. The CDR3 DNA reads TGTGCCAGCAGTGAAGGGGCTTACGAGCAGTACGTC. This translates into CASSEGAYEQYV.

The chain employs TRBV6-2 or TRBV6-3 and TRBJ2-7; 10 positions agree with TRBD1. The CDR3 length is 15 residues. V dropped 5 bases and J dropped 4; count of bases not matched to a gene: 8. Germline CDR1 and CDR2: MNHEY and SVGEGT. The CDR3: CASSLRDRGKYEQYV. The CDR3 DNA is TGTGCCAGCAGTCTCCGGGACAGGGGTAAATACGAGCAGTACGTC.

The chain combines TRBV18 with TRBJ1-2, with D tentatively TRBD1 (5 bases). Germline CDR1 and CDR2: KGHSH and LQKENI. V was clipped by 6 bases and J by 1 base, with 15 bases between them. The length of the CDR3 is 15 residues. DNA of the CDR3: TGTGCCAGCTCGGGCGGCCAGGGTTTTAACTATGGCTACACCTTC. Its translation: CASSGGQGFNYGYTF.

The V gene is TRBV5-4, the J gene TRBJ2-2; TRBD1 aligns across 7 bases. Germline CDR1 is SGHNT and CDR2 is YYREEE (reference sequence). The CDR3 has 16 residues. With 3 bases clipped from V and 1 base from J, the junction kept 6 bases outside the gene matches. In DNA form, the CDR3 reads TGTGCCAGCAGCTCCCGCCGGGACAGGAACACCGGGGAGCTGTTTTTT. It yields the protein CASSSRRDRNTGELFF.

This clone came up a few times. The sample contains more than one DNA sequence encoding this CDR3. V gene TRBV18 combines with J gene TRBJ1-2; the match to TRBD1 covers 7 bases. Germline CDR1 is KGHSH and CDR2 is LQKENI. The CDR3 length is 15 residues. The V and J ends lost 3 bases and 2 bases, in that order; junction bases with no gene match: 6. CDR3 loop: CASSPSGQNNYGYTF. The CDR3 DNA is TGTGCCAGCTCACCCTCGGGACAGAACAACTATGGCTACACCTTC.

This clone appeared a few times. The genes are TRBV6-1 and TRBJ1-6; TRBD1 agrees at 7 bases. V trimming: 4 bases; J trimming: 10 bases; junction bases outside the gene matches: 7. This CDR3 region has 14 residues. The V gene's germline CDR1 is MNHNS and CDR2 SASEGT. The CDR3 DNA sequence: TGTGCCAGCAGTGTGGCCAGGGGGAACTCACCCCTCCACTTT. Residues: CASSVARGNSPLHF.